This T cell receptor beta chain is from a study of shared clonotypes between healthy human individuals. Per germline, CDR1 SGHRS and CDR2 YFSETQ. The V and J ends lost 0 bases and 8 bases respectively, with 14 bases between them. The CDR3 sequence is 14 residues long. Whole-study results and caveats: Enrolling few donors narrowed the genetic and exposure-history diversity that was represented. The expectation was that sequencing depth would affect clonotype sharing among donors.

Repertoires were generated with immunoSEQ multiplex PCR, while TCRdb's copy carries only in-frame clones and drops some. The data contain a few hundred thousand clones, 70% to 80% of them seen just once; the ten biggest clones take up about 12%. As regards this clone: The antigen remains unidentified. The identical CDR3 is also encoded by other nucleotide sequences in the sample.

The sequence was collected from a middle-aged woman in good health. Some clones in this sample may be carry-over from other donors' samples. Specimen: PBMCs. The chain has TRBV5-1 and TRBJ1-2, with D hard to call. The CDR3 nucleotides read TGCGCCAGCAGCTTGGGTCCCCTCATTGGGGGCTACACCTTC. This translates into CASSLGPLIGGYTF.